The present T cell receptor beta chain was sequenced within a study of blood T cell repertoires in COVID-19. Study as a whole: T cells, B-cell-depleted T cells, or PBMCs supplied cDNA or gDNA.

V gave up 1 base and J gave up 6 bases; unmatched junction bases: 9. This CDR3 is built from 17 residues. Per the germline V gene, CDR1 is LGHNA and CDR2 is YSLEER. Data came from immunoSEQ multiplex PCR; TCRdb stores just in-frame clones and leaves some out. In the table there are 300,000 to 350,000 clones, 80% to 90% of which are singletons. Participants had their cohort set by participant-reported clinical history. The V call is TRBV4-3, the J call TRBJ1-6; 7 positions agree with TRBD1. The material sequenced was PBMCs or T cells enriched from blood (not recorded which). This clonotype was obtained from a woman aged 35 to 49 with acute COVID-19. The CDR3 DNA sequence: TGCGCCAGCAGCCAAGTTAGTCAGGGGGTTGGTAATTCACCCCTCCACTTT. Its translation: CASSQVSQGVGNSPLHF.